Reported below is one TCR beta chain. Authors' methods: By means of reference gene primer amplification, nucleated cell counts were estimated. Method: immunoSEQ multiplex PCR; TCRdb's copy keeps in-frame clones and lacks some. V, J and clone size are those of that table, while D and trimming were read from the DNA. The sample has about 150,000 clones; 75% to 90% are singletons. These data originate in a study of blood T cell repertoires in COVID-19. Across the study: The samples span acute and convalescent COVID-19 from the United States, Italy and Spain.

Trimming took off 2 bases at V and 2 bases at J, with 10 bases between the two ends. This CDR3 is built from 15 residues. CDR1 MDHEN and CDR2 SYDVKM come from the germline V gene. The receptor's source is a woman aged 60-75 years with active COVID-19. The specimen sequenced was peripheral blood. J is TRBJ1-5 and V is TRBV28, with D possibly being TRBD1 (5 bases). Here the CDR3 reads CASSLEAGGNQPQHF. DNA of the CDR3: TGTGCCAGCAGTTTAGAAGCGGGGGGCAATCAGCCCCAGCATTTT. The whole variable domain, filled in from reference TRBV28 and TRBJ1-5, reads DVKVTQSSRYLVKRTGEKVFLECVQDMDHENMFWYRQDPGLGLRLIYFSYDVKMKEKGDIPEGYSVSREKKERFSLILESASTNQTSMYLCASSLEAGGNQPQHFGDGTRLSIL.